The 18 T cell receptor beta chains reported below all come from one sample, sequenced in a study of identical twins. TCRdb passed the 5' RACE reads through MiXCR, listing each CDR3 protein once. Seen here are around 490,000 distinct CDR3 sequences, 12% to 15% observed once, and the top ten hold about 0.47%. The sample also formed part of further work on yellow fever vaccine responses in identical twins.

Sequenced input: CD4+ T cells sorted from blood. The receptors originated from a woman aged 18-29 years in good health.

This chain uses TRBV3-1 with TRBJ2-3; no clear D gene. This CDR3 spans 13 amino acids. The germline V gene has CDR1 LGHDT and CDR2 YNNKEL (reference sequence). V lost 4 bases and J lost 6, with 11 bases in between. The CDR3 nucleotides are TGTGCCAGCAGCCGCGCATTTCGCGATACGCAGTATTTT. Translated: CASSRAFRDTQYF.

This clonotype was recorded at least ten times. This chain links TRBV5-1 with TRBJ2-2; TRBD1 agrees at 7 bases. Trimming cost V 9 bases and J 2 bases; bases outside gene matches: 7. Germline lookup yields CDR1 SGHRS and CDR2 YFSETQ. The CDR3 is 14 amino acids. The CDR3 nucleotides are TGCGCCACCCAACGGGACAGAAACACCGGGGAGCTGTTTTTT. Its translation: CATQRDRNTGELFF.

This chain joins TRBV7-3 and TRBJ2-5; 14 nucleotides agree with TRBD2. This CDR3 has 18 residues. V lost 5 bases to trimming and J lost 2 bases; unmatched junction nucleotides: 10. CDR1 SGHTA and CDR2 FQGTGA come from the germline V gene. CDR3 bases: TGTGCCAGCAGCCCTAGACTAGCGGGAGGGCCCGAACAAGAGACCCAGTACTTC. This encodes CASSPRLAGGPEQETQYF.

The rearrangement joins TRBV20-1 to TRBJ2-5; tentatively, D is TRBD1 (6 bases). Between the trimmed V and J ends, which lost 7 bases and 1 base, there was a span of 13 bases. Germline V gives CDR1 DFQATT, CDR2 SNEGSKA (reference sequence). This CDR3 is built from 13 residues. The CDR3 bases are TGCAGTGTCGCCCGGGACACCCAAGAGACCCAGTACTTC. Translated: CSVARDTQETQYF.

About this clonotype: The CDR3 does not close with the conserved phenylalanine or tryptophan, likely indicating a read error. The rearrangement joins TRBV5-5 to TRBJ2-7; D not certain. Trimming pared 0 bases from V and 3 bases from J, leaving 4 bases between. The CDR3 length is 12 residues. Germline loops: CDR1 SGHKS, CDR2 YYEKEE (reference sequence). The CDR3 nucleotides are TGTGCCAGCAGCTTGGCCAGCTACGAGCAGTACCTC. This gives the protein CASSLASYEQYL.

The chain links TRBV12-3 or TRBV12-4 to TRBJ2-5; a possible D gene is TRBD2 (6 bases). CDR3 size: 13 residues. V lost 10 bases to trimming and J lost 0 bases, with 12 bases between them. CDR3 sequence: CATSSGDQETQYF. DNA for the CDR3: TGTGCCACGTCATCGGGGGACCAAGAGACCCAGTACTTC.

V gene TRBV24-1 combines with J gene TRBJ2-3; no definite D call. The germline V gene has CDR1 KGHDR and CDR2 SFDVKD. V was trimmed by 2 bases and J by 1 base, leaving 15 bases between them. The CDR3 is made up of 17 amino acids. DNA for the CDR3: TGTGCCACCAGTGATTCTGCCCGGGCAGCCCGCACAGATACGCAGTATTTT. It encodes CATSDSARAARTDTQYF.

The CDR3 DNA reads TGCAGCGCCTCGGGACAGATGGGCGATAATGAGCAGTTCTTC. Its protein product is CSASGQMGDNEQFF. The chain is built from TRBV29-1 and TRBJ2-1; 7 nucleotides match TRBD1. The length of the CDR3 is 14 residues. The ends lost 7 bases at V and 7 bases at J; junction bases unmatched: 13. Germline V gene data show CDR1 as SQVTM and CDR2 as ANQGSEA.

This rearrangement joins TRBV5-1 to TRBJ2-7; tentatively, D is TRBD2 (5 bases). V gave up 0 bases and J gave up 5 bases, with 18 bases separating them. In germline, CDR1 is SGHRS, CDR2 YFSETQ. The CDR3 spans 16 residues. CDR3 sequence reads: CASSLGASRVNHEQYF. DNA for the CDR3: TGCGCCAGCAGCTTGGGGGCTAGCCGAGTTAATCACGAGCAGTACTTC.

This chain joins TRBV7-9 and TRBJ2-1; 7 bases are shared with TRBD2. Germline CDR1 and CDR2: SEHNR and FQNEAQ (reference sequence). This CDR3 is 17 amino acids long. With V trimmed by 0 bases and J by 4 bases, 9 bases remained unmatched. The CDR3 DNA sequence: TGTGCCAGCAGCTTAGCTTGGGGAGGGCAGGTTTACAATGAGCAGTTCTTC. It yields the protein CASSLAWGGQVYNEQFF.

The chain joins TRBV5-1 to TRBJ1-1, with D maybe TRBD1 (5 bases). V dropped 4 bases and J dropped 0 bases, with 16 bases sitting between them. This CDR3 has 16 residues. From germline, CDR1 is SGHRS and CDR2 YFSETQ. CDR3 residues: CASSVDPQGLNTEAFF. CDR3 DNA sequence: TGCGCCAGCAGCGTGGACCCTCAGGGATTGAACACTGAAGCTTTCTTT.

This clonotype has only a few counts. The rearrangement joins TRBV28 to TRBJ2-7; 8 bases agree with TRBD1. CDR3 size: 15 residues. With V trimmed by 3 bases and J by 2 bases, 6 bases remained unmatched. Germline V gene lookup returns CDR1 MDHEN and CDR2 SYDVKM. The CDR3 sequence: CASSLLRDRTYEQYF. In DNA form, the CDR3 reads TGTGCCAGCAGTTTGTTGCGGGACAGGACCTACGAGCAGTACTTC.

The chain uses TRBV20-1 and TRBJ2-1; 8 bases align to TRBD1. This CDR3 has 18 amino acids. V lost 3 bases and J lost 2; bases outside the gene matches: 15. Germline V gene sequence: CDR1 DFQATT, CDR2 SNEGSKA (reference sequence). The CDR3 sequence: CSASRGRGQIYAYNEQFF. The CDR3 DNA is TGCAGTGCTAGTCGGGGCAGGGGGCAAATCTATGCCTACAATGAGCAGTTCTTC.

This clonotype has only a few counts. This rearrangement joins TRBV2 to TRBJ2-4; D perhaps matches TRBD2 (6 bases). V dropped 8 bases and J dropped 4 bases, with 12 bases sitting between them. CDR1 is SNHLY, CDR2 FYNNEI, per germline. This CDR3 comprises 13 residues. In nucleotides, the CDR3 is TGTGCCAGCCTGCGGGACCAGAAAAACATTCAGTACTTC. It codes for CASLRDQKNIQYF.

V usage is TRBV11-2 and J usage is TRBJ1-1; no clear D. V was trimmed by 6 bases and J by 7 bases, leaving 9 bases between them. CDR3 length: 11 amino acids. Per the germline V gene, CDR1 is SGHAT and CDR2 is FQNNGV. CDR3 sequence (DNA): TGTGCCAGCAGACAATTGGGTGAAGCTTTCTTT. Its protein product is CASRQLGEAFF.

The V and J genes are TRBV20-1 and TRBJ2-3; TRBD2 agrees at 14 bases. Germline V lookup: CDR1 DFQATT, CDR2 SNEGSKA (reference sequence). Trimming cost V 0 bases and J 2 bases; bases outside gene matches: 7. CDR3 size: 18 residues. CDR3 sequence: CSARDLAGLAGDTDTQYF. The CDR3 DNA follows: TGCAGTGCTAGAGATTTAGCGGGACTAGCGGGGGACACAGATACGCAGTATTTT.

This clonotype occurred a few times. V gene TRBV28 combines with J gene TRBJ1-1, with no clear D. The V and J ends lost 3 bases and 2 bases respectively, with 10 bases between them. The CDR3 is 14 residues long. Germline CDR1 MDHEN, CDR2 SYDVKM. The CDR3 DNA follows: TGTGCCAGCAGTTTGAGTCTGAGAAACACTGAAGCTTTCTTT. Residues: CASSLSLRNTEAFF.

This clonotype was recorded many times. One end of the junction fails to match germline, which may point to a read error. V gene TRBV5-1 combines with J gene TRBJ2-5; no clear D gene. The CDR3 loop spans 13 amino acids. The germline gives CDR1 SGHRS, CDR2 YFSETQ. The CDR3, as DNA: TGTGCCAGCAGCTTAGGAGCCCAAGAGACCCAGTACTTC. It encodes CASSLGAQETQYF.